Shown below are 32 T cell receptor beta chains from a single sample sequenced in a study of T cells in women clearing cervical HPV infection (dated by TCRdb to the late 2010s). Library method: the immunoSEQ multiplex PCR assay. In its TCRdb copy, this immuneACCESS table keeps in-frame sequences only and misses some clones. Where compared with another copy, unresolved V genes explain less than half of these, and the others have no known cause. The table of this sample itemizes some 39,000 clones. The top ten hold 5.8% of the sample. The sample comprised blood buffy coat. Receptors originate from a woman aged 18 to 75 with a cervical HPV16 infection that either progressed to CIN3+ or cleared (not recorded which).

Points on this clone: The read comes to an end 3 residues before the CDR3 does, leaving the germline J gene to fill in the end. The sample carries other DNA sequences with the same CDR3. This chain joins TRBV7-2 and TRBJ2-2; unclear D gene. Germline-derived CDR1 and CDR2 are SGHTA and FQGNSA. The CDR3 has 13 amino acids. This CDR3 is CASSLYGGGELFF. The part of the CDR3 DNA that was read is TGTGCCAGCAGCTTGTACGGCGGCGGAGAG.

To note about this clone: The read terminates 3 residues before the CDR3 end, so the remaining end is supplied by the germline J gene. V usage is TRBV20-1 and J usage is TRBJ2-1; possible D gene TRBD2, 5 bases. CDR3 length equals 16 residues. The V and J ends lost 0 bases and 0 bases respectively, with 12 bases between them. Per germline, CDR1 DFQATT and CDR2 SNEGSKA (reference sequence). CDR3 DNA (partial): TGCAGTGCTAGAGATAATTGGAGCGGCTCCTACAATGAG. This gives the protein CSARDNWSGSYNE. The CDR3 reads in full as CSARDNWSGSYNEQFF.

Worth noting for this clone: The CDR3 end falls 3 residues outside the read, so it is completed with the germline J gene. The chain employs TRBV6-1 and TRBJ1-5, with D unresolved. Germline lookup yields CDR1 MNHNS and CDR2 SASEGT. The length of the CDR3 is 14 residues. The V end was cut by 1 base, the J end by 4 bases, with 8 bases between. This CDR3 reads CASSEGQANQPQHF. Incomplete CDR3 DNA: TGTGCCAGCAGTGAAGGCCAAGCAAATCAGCCC.

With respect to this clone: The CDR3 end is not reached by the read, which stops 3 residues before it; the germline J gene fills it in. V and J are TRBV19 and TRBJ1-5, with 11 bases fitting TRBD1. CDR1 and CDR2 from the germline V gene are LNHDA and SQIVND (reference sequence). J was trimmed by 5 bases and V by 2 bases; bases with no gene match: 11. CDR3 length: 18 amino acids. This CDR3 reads CASSILLVRDRGYQPQHF. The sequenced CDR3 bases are TGTGCCAGTAGTATACTCCTTGTTAGGGACAGGGGGTATCAGCCC.

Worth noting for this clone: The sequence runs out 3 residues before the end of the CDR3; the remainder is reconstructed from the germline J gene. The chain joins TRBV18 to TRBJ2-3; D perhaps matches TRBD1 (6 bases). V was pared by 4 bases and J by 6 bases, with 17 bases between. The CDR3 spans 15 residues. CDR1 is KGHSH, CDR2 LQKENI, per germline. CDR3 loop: CASSLSGTRVDTQYF. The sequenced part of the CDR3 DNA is TGTGCCAGCTCACTTTCCGGGACAAGGGTGGATACG.

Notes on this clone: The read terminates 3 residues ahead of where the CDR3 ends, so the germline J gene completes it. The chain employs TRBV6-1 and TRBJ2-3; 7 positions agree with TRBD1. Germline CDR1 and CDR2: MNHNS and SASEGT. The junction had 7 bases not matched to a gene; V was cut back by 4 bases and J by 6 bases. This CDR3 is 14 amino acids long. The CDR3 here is CASSGDSLGDTQYF. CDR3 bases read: TGTGCCAGCAGTGGGGACAGCCTGGGGGATACG.

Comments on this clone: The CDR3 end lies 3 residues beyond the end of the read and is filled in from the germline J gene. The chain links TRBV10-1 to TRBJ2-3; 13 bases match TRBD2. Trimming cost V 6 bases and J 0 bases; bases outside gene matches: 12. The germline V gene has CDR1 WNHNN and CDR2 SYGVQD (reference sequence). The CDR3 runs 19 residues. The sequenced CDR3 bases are TGCGCCAGCAGGGAGGAGGGACTAGCGGGATCCTATAGCACAGATACG. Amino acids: CASREEGLAGSYSTDT. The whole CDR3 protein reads CASREEGLAGSYSTDTQYF.

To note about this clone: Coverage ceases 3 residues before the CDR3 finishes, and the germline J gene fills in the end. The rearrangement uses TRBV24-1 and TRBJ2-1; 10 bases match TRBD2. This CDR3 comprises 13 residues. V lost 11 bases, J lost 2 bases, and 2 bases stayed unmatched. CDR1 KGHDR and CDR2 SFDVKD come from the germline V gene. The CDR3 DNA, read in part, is TGTGCCATCCTAGCGGGAGCCTACAATGAG. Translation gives CAILAGAYNE. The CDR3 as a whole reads CAILAGAYNEQFF.

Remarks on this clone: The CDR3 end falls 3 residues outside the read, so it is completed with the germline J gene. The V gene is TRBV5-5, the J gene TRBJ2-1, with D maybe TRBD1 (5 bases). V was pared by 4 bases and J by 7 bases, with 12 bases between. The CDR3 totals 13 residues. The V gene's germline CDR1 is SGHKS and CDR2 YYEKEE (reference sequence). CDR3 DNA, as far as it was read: TGTGCCAGCAGCCCCTCAGCAGGGAATGAG. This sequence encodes CASSPSAGNE. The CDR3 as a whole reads CASSPSAGNEQFF.

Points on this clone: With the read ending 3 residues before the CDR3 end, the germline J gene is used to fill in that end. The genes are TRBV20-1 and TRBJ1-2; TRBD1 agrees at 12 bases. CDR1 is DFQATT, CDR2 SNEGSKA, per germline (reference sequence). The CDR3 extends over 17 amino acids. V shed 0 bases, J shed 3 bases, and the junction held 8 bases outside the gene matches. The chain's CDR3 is CSAREWGQGARDYGYTF. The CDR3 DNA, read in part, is TGCAGTGCTAGAGAGTGGGGACAGGGGGCACGGGACTATGGC.

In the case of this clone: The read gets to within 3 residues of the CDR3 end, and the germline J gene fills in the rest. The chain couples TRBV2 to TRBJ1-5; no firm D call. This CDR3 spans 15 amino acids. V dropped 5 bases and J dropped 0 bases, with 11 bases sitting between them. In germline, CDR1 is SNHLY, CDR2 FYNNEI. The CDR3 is CASSPGLYSNQPQHF. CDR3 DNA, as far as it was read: TGTGCCAGCAGTCCGGGTCTCTATAGCAATCAGCCC.

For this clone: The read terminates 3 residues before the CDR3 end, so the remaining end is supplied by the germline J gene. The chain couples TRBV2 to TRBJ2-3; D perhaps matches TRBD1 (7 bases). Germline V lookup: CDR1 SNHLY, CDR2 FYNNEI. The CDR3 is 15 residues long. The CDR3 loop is CASKQGGYSNQPQYF. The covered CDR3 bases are TGTGCCAGCAAGCAGGGGGGCTATAGCAATCAGCCG.

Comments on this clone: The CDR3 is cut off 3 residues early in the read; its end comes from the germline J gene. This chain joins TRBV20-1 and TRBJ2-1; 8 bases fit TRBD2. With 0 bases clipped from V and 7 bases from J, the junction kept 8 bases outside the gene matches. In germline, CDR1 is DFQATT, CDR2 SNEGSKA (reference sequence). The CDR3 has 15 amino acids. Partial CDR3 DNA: TGCAGTGCTAGAGATCCGGTCGCGGGAGGAAATGAG. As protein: CSARDPVAGGNE. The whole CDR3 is CSARDPVAGGNEQFF.

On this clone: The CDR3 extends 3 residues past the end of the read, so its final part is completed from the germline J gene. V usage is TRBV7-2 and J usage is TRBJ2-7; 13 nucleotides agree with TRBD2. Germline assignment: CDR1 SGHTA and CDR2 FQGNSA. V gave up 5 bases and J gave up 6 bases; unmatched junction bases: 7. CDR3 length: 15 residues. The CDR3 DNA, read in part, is TGTGCCAGCAGCCTCCGGACTAGCGGGAGAACCGAG. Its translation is CASSLRTSGRTE. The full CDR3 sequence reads CASSLRTSGRTEQYF. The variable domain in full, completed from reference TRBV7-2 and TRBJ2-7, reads GAGVSQSPSNKVTEKGKDVELRCDPISGHTALYWYRQSLGQGLEFLIYFQGNSAPDKSGLPSDRFSAERTGGSVSTLTIQRTQQEDSAVYLCASSLRTSGRTEQYFGPGTRLTVT.

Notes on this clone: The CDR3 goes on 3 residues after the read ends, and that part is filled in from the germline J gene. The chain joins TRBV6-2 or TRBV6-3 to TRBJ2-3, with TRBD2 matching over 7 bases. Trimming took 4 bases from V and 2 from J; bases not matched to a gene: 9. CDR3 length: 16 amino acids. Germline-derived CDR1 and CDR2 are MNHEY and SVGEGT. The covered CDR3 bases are TGTGCCAGCAGTTCCTCGGAGCGGGGTAACACAGATACG. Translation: CASSSSERGNTDT. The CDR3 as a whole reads CASSSSERGNTDTQYF.

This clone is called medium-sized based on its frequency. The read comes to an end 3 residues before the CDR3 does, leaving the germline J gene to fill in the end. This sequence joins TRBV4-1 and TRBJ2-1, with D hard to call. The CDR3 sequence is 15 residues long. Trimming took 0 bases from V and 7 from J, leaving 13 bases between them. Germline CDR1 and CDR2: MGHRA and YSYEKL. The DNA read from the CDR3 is TGCGCCAGCAGCCAAGACGATCTGGGCAGGAATGAG. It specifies CASSQDDLGRNE. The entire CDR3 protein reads CASSQDDLGRNEQFF.

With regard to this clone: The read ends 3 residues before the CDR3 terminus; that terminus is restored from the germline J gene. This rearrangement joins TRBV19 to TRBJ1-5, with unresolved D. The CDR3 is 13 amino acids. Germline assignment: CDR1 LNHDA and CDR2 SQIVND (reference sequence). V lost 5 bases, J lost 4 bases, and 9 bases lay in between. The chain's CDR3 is CASSLFLNQPQHF. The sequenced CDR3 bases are TGTGCCAGTAGTTTATTCTTAAATCAGCCC.

The CDR3 is CASSPGERLYNEQFF. The CDR3 bases that were read are TGTGCCAGCAGCCCAGGAGAGCGGTTATACAATGAG. The chain links TRBV11-2 to TRBJ2-1; possible D gene TRBD2, 5 bases. The CDR3 is cut off 3 residues early in the read; its end comes from the germline J gene. Germline CDR1 and CDR2: SGHAT and FQNNGV. CDR3 size: 15 residues. The germline V and J ends were trimmed by 5 bases and 4 bases, with 15 bases remaining between them.

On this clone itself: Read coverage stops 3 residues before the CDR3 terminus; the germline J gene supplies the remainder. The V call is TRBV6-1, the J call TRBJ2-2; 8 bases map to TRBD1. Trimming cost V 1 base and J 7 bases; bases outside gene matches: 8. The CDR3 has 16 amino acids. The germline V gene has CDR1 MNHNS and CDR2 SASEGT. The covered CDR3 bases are TGTGCCAGCAGTGAAGTGGCAGGGGGCGCAATCGGGGAG. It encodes CASSEVAGGAIGE. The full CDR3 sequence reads CASSEVAGGAIGELFF.

This CDR3 is CASSPGQTTGELFF. The covered CDR3 bases are TGCGCCAGCAGCCCGGGACAGACGACCGGGGAG. The chain uses TRBV5-1 and TRBJ2-2; TRBD1 agrees at 7 bases. From the germline J gene comes the end of the CDR3, since the read stops 3 residues before it. The CDR3 length is 14 residues. Trimming removed 4 bases from V and 5 bases from J; junction bases left unmatched: 5. Germline V gene lookup returns CDR1 SGHRS and CDR2 YFSETQ. Combining the CDR3 with reference TRBV5-1 and TRBJ2-2 gives the whole variable domain KAGVTQTPRYLIKTRGQQVTLSCSPISGHRSVSWYQQTPGQGLQFLFEYFSETQRNKGNFPGRFSGRQFSNSRSEMNVSTLELGDSALYLCASSPGQTTGELFFGEGSRLTVL.

CDR3 in amino acids: CSAYGGVGSGANVLFF. The part of the CDR3 DNA that was read is TGCAGTGCTTATGGGGGGGTAGGGTCTGGGGCCAACGTA. The chain carries TRBV20-1 and TRBJ1-4; TRBD1 might be the D (5 bases). The read terminates 3 residues ahead of where the CDR3 ends, so the germline J gene completes it. In germline, CDR1 is DFQATT, CDR2 SNEGSKA (reference sequence). CDR3 length: 16 residues.

This chain's CDR3 is CASRGTPLNSPLHF. The part of the CDR3 DNA that was read is TGTGCCAGCAGGGGGACACCTCTTAATTCACCC. V and J are TRBV27 and TRBJ1-6; TRBD1 is a possible D gene (6 bases). The read terminates 3 residues before the CDR3 end, so the remaining end is supplied by the germline J gene. Germline CDR1 reads MNHEY; CDR2 reads SMNVEV (reference sequence). The CDR3 has 14 residues. V was clipped by 6 bases and J by 6 bases, with 12 bases between them.

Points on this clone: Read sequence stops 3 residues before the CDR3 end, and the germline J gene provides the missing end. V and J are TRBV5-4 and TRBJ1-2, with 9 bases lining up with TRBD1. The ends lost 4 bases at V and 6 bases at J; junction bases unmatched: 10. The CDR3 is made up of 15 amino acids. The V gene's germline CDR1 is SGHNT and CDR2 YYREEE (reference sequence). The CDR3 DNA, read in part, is TGTGCCAGCAGCAAGGGGACAGGGTATCTCGATGGC. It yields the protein CASSKGTGYLDG. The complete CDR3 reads CASSKGTGYLDGYTF.

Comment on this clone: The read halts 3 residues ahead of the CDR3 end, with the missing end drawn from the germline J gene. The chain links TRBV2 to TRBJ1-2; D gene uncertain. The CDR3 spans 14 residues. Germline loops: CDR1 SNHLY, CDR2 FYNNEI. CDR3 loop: CASSEQASYNDYTF. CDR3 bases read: TGTGCCAGCAGTGAACAGGCCTCCTACAATGAC.

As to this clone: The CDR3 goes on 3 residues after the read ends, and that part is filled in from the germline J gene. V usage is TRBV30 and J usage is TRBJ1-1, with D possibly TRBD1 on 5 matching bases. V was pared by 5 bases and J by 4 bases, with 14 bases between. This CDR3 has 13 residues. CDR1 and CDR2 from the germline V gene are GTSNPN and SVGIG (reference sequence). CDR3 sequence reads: CAWARGSGTEAFF. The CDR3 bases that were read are TGTGCCTGGGCGAGGGGATCGGGCACTGAA.

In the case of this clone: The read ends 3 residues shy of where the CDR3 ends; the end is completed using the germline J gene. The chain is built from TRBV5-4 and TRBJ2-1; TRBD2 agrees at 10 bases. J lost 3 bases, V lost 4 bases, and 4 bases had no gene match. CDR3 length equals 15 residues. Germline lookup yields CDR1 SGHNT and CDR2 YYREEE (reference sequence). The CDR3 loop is CASSQLAGYYNEQFF. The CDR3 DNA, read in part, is TGTGCCAGCAGCCAACTAGCGGGGTACTACAATGAG.

The CDR3: CASKPVDRGEGYTF. The sequenced CDR3 bases are TGTGCCAGTAAACCAGTGGACAGGGGTGAAGGC. The chain uses TRBV19 and TRBJ1-2; 9 bases fit TRBD1. The read ends 3 residues early relative to the CDR3; the germline J gene fills the gap. The CDR3 contains 14 residues. The germline CDR1 and CDR2 sequences are LNHDA and SQIVND (reference sequence).

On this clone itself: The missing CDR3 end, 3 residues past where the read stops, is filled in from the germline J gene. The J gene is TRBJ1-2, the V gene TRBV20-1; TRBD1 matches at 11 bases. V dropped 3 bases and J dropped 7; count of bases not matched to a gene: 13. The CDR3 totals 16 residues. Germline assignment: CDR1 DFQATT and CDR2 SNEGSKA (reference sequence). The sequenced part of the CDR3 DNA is TGCAGTGCTAGTGACAAGCGAGGGACAGGGGGTCTTGGC. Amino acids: CSASDKRGTGGLG. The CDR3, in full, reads CSASDKRGTGGLGYTF.

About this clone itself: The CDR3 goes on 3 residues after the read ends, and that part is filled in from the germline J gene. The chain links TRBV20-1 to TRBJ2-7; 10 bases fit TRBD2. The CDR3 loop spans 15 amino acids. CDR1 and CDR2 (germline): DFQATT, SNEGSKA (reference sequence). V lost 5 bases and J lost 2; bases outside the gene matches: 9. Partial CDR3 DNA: TGCAGTGCTCACATTGGGACTAGCGCTACCTACGAG. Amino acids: CSAHIGTSATYE. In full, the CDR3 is CSAHIGTSATYEQYF.

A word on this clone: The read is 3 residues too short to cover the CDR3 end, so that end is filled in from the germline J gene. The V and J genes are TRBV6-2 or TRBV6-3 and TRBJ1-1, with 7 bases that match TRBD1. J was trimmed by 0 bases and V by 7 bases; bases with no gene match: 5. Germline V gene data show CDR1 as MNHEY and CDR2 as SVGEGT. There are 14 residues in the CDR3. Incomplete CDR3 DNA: TGTGCCAGCACTAAACAGGGGATGAACACTGAA. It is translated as CASTKQGMNTE. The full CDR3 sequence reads CASTKQGMNTEAFF.

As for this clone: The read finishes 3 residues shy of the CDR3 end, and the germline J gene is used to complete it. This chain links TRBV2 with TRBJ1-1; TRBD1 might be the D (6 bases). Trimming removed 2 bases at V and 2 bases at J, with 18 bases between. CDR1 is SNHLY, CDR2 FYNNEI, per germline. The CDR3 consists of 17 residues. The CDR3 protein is CASSEWGRGGKNTEAFF. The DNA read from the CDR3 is TGTGCCAGCAGTGAATGGGGCAGGGGAGGGAAAAACACTGAA.

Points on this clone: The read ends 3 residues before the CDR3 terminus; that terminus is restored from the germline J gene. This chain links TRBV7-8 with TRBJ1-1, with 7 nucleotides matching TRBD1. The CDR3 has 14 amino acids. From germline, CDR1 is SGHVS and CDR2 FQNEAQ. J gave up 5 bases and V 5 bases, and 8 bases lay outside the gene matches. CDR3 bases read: TGTGCCAGCAGCCGAATAGGGGGCGGGACTGAA. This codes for CASSRIGGGTE. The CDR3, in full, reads CASSRIGGGTEAFF. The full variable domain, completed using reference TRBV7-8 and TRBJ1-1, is GAGVSQSPRYKVAKRGQDVALRCDPISGHVSLFWYQQALGQGPEFLTYFQNEAQLDKSGLPSDRFFAERPEGSVSTLKIQRTQQEDSAVYLCASSRIGGGTEAFFGQGTRLTVV.